The 2 T cell receptor beta chains listed next were all sequenced from one sample in a study of T cells in Graves' hyperthyroidism and ophthalmopathy. From RNA transcripts, TCR beta CDR3 regions were amplified. HTBI primers were used for first-round RT-PCR of the TCR CDR3. MiXCR, applied by TCRdb to the multiplex PCR reads, yields one record per CDR3 protein. The sample consists of about 400,000 distinct CDR3 sequences, around 15% of them appearing once. Input material: blood. The source of these receptors is a man in his fifties with Graves' ophthalmopathy.

The CDR3 region is CASGLGTSGYTGELFF. The CDR3 DNA reads as TGTGCCAGCGGCCTGGGGACTAGCGGGTACACCGGGGAGCTGTTTTTT. The chain combines TRBV12-3 or TRBV12-4 with TRBJ2-2; TRBD2 matches 12 bases. The CDR3 length is 16 residues. The J segment lost 3 bases and the V segment lost 8 bases, leaving 7 bases of the junction unmatched.

This clonotype was detected once. The chain carries TRBV20-1 and TRBJ2-3, with TRBD2 identical over 10 bases. The CDR3 runs to 14 residues. Unmatched junction bases numbered 6, after V lost 6 bases and J lost 3 bases. CDR1 and CDR2 from the germline V gene are DFQATT and SNEGSKA (reference sequence). CDR3 region: CSAILAGMTDTQYF. The CDR3 nucleotides are TGCAGTGCCATACTAGCGGGAATGACAGATACGCAGTATTTT.